The next 20 T cell receptor beta chains were all read from a single sample in a study of blood T cell repertoires in COVID-19. Sequencing was performed with immunoSEQ multiplex PCR; in TCRdb, only in-frame clones are kept and a portion is missing. The sample lists around 100,000 clones; roughly nine tenths were seen once. Sequenced input: peripheral blood. The receptors originated from a woman older than 75 with acute or convalescent COVID-19.

V and J are TRBV9 and TRBJ2-7, with D possibly matching TRBD2 (7 bases). Trimming took off 0 bases at V and 2 bases at J, with 12 bases between the two ends. CDR1 and CDR2 from the germline V gene are SGDLS and YYNGEE. The length of the CDR3 is 15 residues. In DNA, the CDR3 is TGTGCCAGCAGCGTAGCTGGGGGGGCCCCCTACGAGCAGTACTTC. This sequence encodes CASSVAGGAPYEQYF.

The chain uses TRBV7-6 and TRBJ2-3; 8 positions match TRBD2. The V segment lost 5 bases and the J segment 2 bases; nucleotides outside the gene matches: 9. CDR3 length: 16 residues. The V gene's germline CDR1 is SGHVS and CDR2 FNYEAQ. CDR3 nucleotides: TGTGCCAGCAGCCCCCAACCAGCGGGGGCCACAGATACGCAGTATTTT. This translates into CASSPQPAGATDTQYF.

The chain joins TRBV10-1 to TRBJ1-1; tentative D call: TRBD1 (6 bases). V shed 6 bases and J shed 6 bases, with 11 bases lying between them. The length of the CDR3 is 12 residues. Germline V gene data show CDR1 as WNHNN and CDR2 as SYGVQD (reference sequence). The CDR3 coding sequence is TGCGCCAGCAGCGCGTCAGGGGCTGAAGCTTTCTTT. Amino acids: CASSASGAEAFF.

The V call is TRBV28, the J call TRBJ1-4, with 7 nucleotides matching TRBD1. This CDR3 comprises 14 residues. Looked up from germline, CDR1 is MDHEN and CDR2 is SYDVKM. J lost 3 bases, V lost 10 bases, and 8 bases had no gene match. In DNA form, the CDR3 reads TGTGCCACCTCCGGGACAGATCCTAATGAAAAACTGTTTTTT. Translating gives CATSGTDPNEKLFF.

This clone was observed once. The chain links TRBV10-3 to TRBJ1-2; the D is unclear. The ends were cut back, 1 base at V and 2 bases at J, with 14 bases in the middle. This CDR3 has 16 amino acids. Germline values: CDR1 ENHRY, CDR2 SYGVKD. The CDR3 spells CAISEWELARNYGYTF. CDR3 nucleotide sequence: TGTGCCATCAGTGAGTGGGAGTTGGCTAGGAACTATGGCTACACCTTC.

The V call is TRBV7-3, the J call TRBJ2-1; D is uncertain. CDR3 length: 13 amino acids. The ends were cut back, 2 bases at V and 5 bases at J, with 7 bases in the middle. Germline V gene lookup returns CDR1 SGHTA and CDR2 FQGTGA. CDR3: CASSLGPNNEQFF. The CDR3 nucleotides are TGTGCCAGCAGCTTAGGGCCTAACAATGAGCAGTTCTTC.

V is TRBV11-2 and J is TRBJ2-1; D is perhaps TRBD1 (6 bases). Trimming took 4 bases from V and 14 from J, leaving 21 bases between them. This CDR3 is 14 amino acids long. Germline assignment: CDR1 SGHAT and CDR2 FQNNGV. This chain's CDR3 is CASSSLQGRGGEFF. For the CDR3, the DNA is TGTGCCAGCAGCTCCCTGCAGGGCAGGGGCGGCGAGTTCTTC.

The chain carries TRBV18 and TRBJ2-7; the match to TRBD1 covers 7 bases. The CDR3 is 15 amino acids. CDR1 is KGHSH, CDR2 LQKENI, per germline. V dropped 0 bases and J dropped 2; count of bases not matched to a gene: 4. The CDR3, as DNA: TGTGCCAGCTCACCACCGTCAGGGGGACCCTACGAGCAGTACTTC. This translates into CASSPPSGGPYEQYF.

The chain has TRBV6-4 and TRBJ2-3, with TRBD2 matching 12 bases. V lost 5 bases to trimming and J lost 0 bases; unmatched junction nucleotides: 0. The CDR3 is 15 amino acids. The germline gives CDR1 MRHNA, CDR2 SNTAGT. In DNA, the CDR3 is TGTGCCAGCAGTCTAGCGGGGGGGAGCACAGATACGCAGTATTTT. This sequence encodes CASSLAGGSTDTQYF.

This chain joins TRBV2 and TRBJ2-5; possible D gene TRBD2, 5 bases. Germline V gene sequence: CDR1 SNHLY, CDR2 FYNNEI. With 3 bases removed from V and 1 base from J, the gap between germline ends came to 12 bases. The CDR3 spans 15 residues. The CDR3 DNA is TGTGCCAGCAGTGATCGGGGTAGAGGCCAAGAGACCCAGTACTTC. This encodes CASSDRGRGQETQYF.

The rearrangement uses TRBV7-8 and TRBJ2-5; TRBD1 matches at 8 bases. CDR1 SGHVS and CDR2 FQNEAQ come from the germline V gene. V trimming: 2 bases; J trimming: 2 bases; junction bases outside the gene matches: 4. CDR3 length equals 15 residues. The CDR3 reads CASSLWRQGQETQYF. The CDR3 bases are TGTGCCAGCAGCTTATGGAGACAGGGGCAAGAGACCCAGTACTTC.

J is TRBJ2-7 and V is TRBV7-7; the match to TRBD2 covers 12 bases. In germline, CDR1 is SSHAT, CDR2 FNYEAQ (reference sequence). J gave up 7 bases and V 5 bases, and 9 bases lay outside the gene matches. The CDR3 contains 15 residues. CDR3 sequence: CASSAGLAGRGEQYF. CDR3 nucleotides: TGTGCCAGCAGCGCAGGACTAGCGGGGAGGGGTGAGCAGTACTTC.

This clone was detected once. The chain carries TRBV19 and TRBJ2-7, with D tentatively TRBD2 (5 bases). Trimming stripped 3 bases from V and 2 bases from J, with 11 bases between. The CDR3 runs 14 residues. Germline V gene lookup returns CDR1 LNHDA and CDR2 SQIVND (reference sequence). CDR3 residues: CASSIGLRTYEQYF. CDR3 bases: TGTGCCAGTAGTATCGGACTGAGAACCTACGAGCAGTACTTC.

The chain combines TRBV6-5 with TRBJ2-5, with D unresolved. V lost 0 bases to trimming and J lost 5 bases, with 16 bases between them. Germline V gives CDR1 MNHEY, CDR2 SVGAGI. The CDR3 consists of 16 residues. CDR3 loop: CASSYSSETLGETQYF. CDR3 nucleotides: TGTGCCAGCAGTTACTCCAGTGAGACCCTCGGGGAGACCCAGTACTTC.

The chain has TRBV5-1 and TRBJ2-5, with 8 bases that match TRBD2. Germline V gene sequence: CDR1 SGHRS, CDR2 YFSETQ. With 2 bases clipped from V and 5 bases from J, the junction kept 5 bases outside the gene matches. The CDR3 is 14 residues long. The CDR3 region is CASSFGGAKETQYF. DNA for the CDR3: TGCGCCAGCAGCTTCGGGGGGGCTAAGGAGACCCAGTACTTC.

The chain is built from TRBV5-1 and TRBJ2-2; no reliable D call. The CDR3 extends over 13 amino acids. Between the trimmed V and J ends, which lost 2 bases and 5 bases, there was a span of 7 bases. The germline V gene encodes CDR1 SGHRS and CDR2 YFSETQ. The CDR3 DNA reads as TGCGCCAGCAGCTTCTCGACAACCGGGGAGCTGTTTTTT. Its translation is CASSFSTTGELFF. Filled out from reference TRBV5-1 and TRBJ2-2, the complete variable domain reads KAGVTQTPRYLIKTRGQQVTLSCSPISGHRSVSWYQQTPGQGLQFLFEYFSETQRNKGNFPGRFSGRQFSNSRSEMNVSTLELGDSALYLCASSFSTTGELFFGEGSRLTVL.

This chain uses TRBV13 with TRBJ1-2; 7 nucleotides match TRBD1. J gave up 6 bases and V 5 bases, and 9 bases lay outside the gene matches. Germline CDR1 reads PRHDT; CDR2 reads FYEKMQ (reference sequence). The CDR3 is made up of 14 amino acids. DNA for the CDR3: TGTGCCAGCAGCCCGACAGGGTGGGCTCATGGCTACACCTTC. This sequence encodes CASSPTGWAHGYTF.

The chain links TRBV19 to TRBJ1-4; 12 bases line up with TRBD1. Germline trimming cut 5 bases from V and 11 bases from J; bases unmatched to any gene: 6. The V gene's germline CDR1 is LNHDA and CDR2 SQIVND (reference sequence). CDR3 length: 14 residues. The chain's CDR3 is CASSPGTGGKKLFF. The CDR3 bases are TGTGCCAGTAGTCCCGGGACAGGGGGCAAGAAACTGTTTTTT.

Note on this clone: Other DNA sequences in the same sample also yield this CDR3. The V gene is TRBV24-1, the J gene TRBJ2-2; 8 nucleotides align to TRBD1. Germline V lookup: CDR1 KGHDR, CDR2 SFDVKD. Unmatched junction bases numbered 3, after V lost 3 bases and J lost 1 base. The CDR3 consists of 16 residues. CDR3 sequence (DNA): TGTGCCACCAGTGATCCCGGGACAGGGAACACCGGGGAGCTGTTTTTT. As protein: CATSDPGTGNTGELFF.

As to this clone: The junction differs from germline at one of its ends, possibly a read error. CDR3 loop: CASSLAGGGYEQFF. CDR3 DNA sequence: TGCGCCAGCAGCTTGGCAGGGGGCGGGTATGAGCAGTTCTTC. The V gene is TRBV5-6, the J gene TRBJ2-1, with 8 positions matching TRBD1. Germline V gives CDR1 SGHDT, CDR2 YYEEEE. The CDR3 contains 14 residues.